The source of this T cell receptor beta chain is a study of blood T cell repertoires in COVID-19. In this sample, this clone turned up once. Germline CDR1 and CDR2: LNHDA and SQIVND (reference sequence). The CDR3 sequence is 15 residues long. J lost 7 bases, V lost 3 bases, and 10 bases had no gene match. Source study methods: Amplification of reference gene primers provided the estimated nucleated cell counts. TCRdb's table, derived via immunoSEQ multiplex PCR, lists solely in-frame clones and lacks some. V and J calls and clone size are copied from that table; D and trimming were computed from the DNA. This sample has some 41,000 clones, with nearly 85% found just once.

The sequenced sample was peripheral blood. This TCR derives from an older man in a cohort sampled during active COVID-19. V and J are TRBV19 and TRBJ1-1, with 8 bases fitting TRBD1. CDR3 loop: CASSIRTGRSNEAFF. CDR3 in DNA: TGTGCCAGTAGTATCCGGACAGGGCGTTCAAATGAAGCTTTCTTT.